One sample yielded the 9 T cell receptor beta chains listed below, sequenced in a study of metastatic and nonmetastatic thyroid tumors. All patients reached thyroid surgery having received no treatment beforehand. TCRdb reprocessed the PCR reads using MiXCR. Among fewer than 13,000 clones listed, approximately 12% were seen once. The sequenced sample was blood. These receptors came from a female donor with papillary thyroid cancer or a benign thyroid nodule (not recorded which). Some clones in this sample may be carry-over from other donors' samples.

Many counts were recorded for this clone. J is TRBJ2-2 and V is TRBV7-9, with 9 bases identical to TRBD1. The J segment lost 4 bases and the V segment lost 5 bases, leaving 5 bases of the junction unmatched. The CDR3 contains 15 residues. Germline CDR1 reads SEHNR; CDR2 reads FQNEAQ (reference sequence). CDR3 coding DNA: TGTGCCAGCAGCCCCCGGGACAGGGTCACCGGGGAGCTGTTTTTT. Residues: CASSPRDRVTGELFF.

This clone was seen only a few times. V usage is TRBV6-1 and J usage is TRBJ2-1; D may be TRBD2 (6 bases). Germline V gene data show CDR1 as MNHNS and CDR2 as SASEGT. Trimming cost V 4 bases and J 4 bases, with 29 bases left between them. The CDR3 extends over 20 amino acids. In nucleotides, the CDR3 is TGTGCCAGCAGTGCCATGGGGGGATTGGGTGGGAGCGGAGGATACAATGAGCAGTTCTTC. It specifies CASSAMGGLGGSGGYNEQFF.

The table lists this clone with many counts. The chain joins TRBV19 to TRBJ2-1, with D possibly matching TRBD2 (6 bases). Germline CDR1 is LNHDA and CDR2 is SQIVND (reference sequence). The CDR3 is made up of 16 amino acids. Trimming pared 4 bases from V and 2 bases from J, leaving 15 bases between. Here the CDR3 reads CASSTVAVRTYNEQFF. The CDR3 DNA follows: TGTGCCAGTAGTACTGTAGCGGTCCGGACCTACAATGAGCAGTTCTTC.

This clone was found many times. This sequence joins TRBV29-1 and TRBJ1-2, with 8 bases aligning to TRBD1. Unmatched junction bases numbered 10, after V lost 0 bases and J lost 4 bases. This CDR3 region has 16 residues. Per germline, CDR1 SQVTM and CDR2 ANQGSEA. This chain's CDR3 is CSVEDVSLGTGYGYTF. CDR3 coding DNA: TGCAGCGTTGAAGACGTAAGTTTGGGGACAGGCTATGGCTACACCTTC.

This sequence joins TRBV19 and TRBJ2-2, with D perhaps matching TRBD1 or TRBD2 (5 bases each). From germline, CDR1 is LNHDA and CDR2 SQIVND (reference sequence). The CDR3 is 13 amino acids. Trimming removed 10 bases at V and 6 bases at J, with 15 bases between. CDR3 DNA sequence: TGTGCCACCCTCCGGGACCGGGCCGGGGAGCTGTTTTTT. Encoded protein: CATLRDRAGELFF. The full variable domain, its missing parts supplied by reference TRBV19 and TRBJ2-2, is DGGITQSPKYLFRKEGQNVTLSCEQNLNHDAMYWYRQDPGQGLRLIYYSQIVNDFQKGDIAEGYSVSREKKESFPLTVTSAQKNPTAFYLCATLRDRAGELFFGEGSRLTVL.

This clone was counted ten times or more. The chain links TRBV20-1 to TRBJ1-6; D is uncertain. Germline-derived CDR1 and CDR2 are DFQATT and SNEGSKA (reference sequence). The CDR3 totals 14 residues. Trimming shortened V by 6 bases and J by 6 bases, and 15 bases separated the two germline ends. This CDR3 is CSALGPHFNSPLHF. The CDR3 nucleotides read TGCAGTGCCCTAGGACCCCATTTTAATTCACCCCTCCACTTT.

The chain is built from TRBV20-1 and TRBJ2-1; D possibly corresponds to TRBD1 (6 bases). CDR1 and CDR2 from the germline V gene are DFQATT and SNEGSKA (reference sequence). V gave up 4 bases and J gave up 4 bases, with 14 bases separating them. The CDR3 totals 14 residues. DNA of the CDR3: TGCAGTGCTACGGACTCAGGGGTTTACAATGAGCAGTTCTTC. Translated, it gives CSATDSGVYNEQFF.

This clone occurred once. This CDR3 is missing its conserved last phenylalanine or tryptophan, likely due to a read error. The CDR3 nucleotides read TGCGCCAGCAGCCCGGGCCGGACAGCGTTTTCTGGTGCCAACGTCCTGACTCTC. Its protein product is CASSPGRTAFSGANVLTL. The chain links TRBV4-1 to TRBJ2-6; weak D call: TRBD1 (6 bases). Germline lookup yields CDR1 MGHRA and CDR2 YSYEKL. The CDR3 covers 18 residues.

This clone was picked up many times. V usage is TRBV4-2 and J usage is TRBJ1-2, with a possible D match to TRBD1 (5 bases). The ends were cut back, 4 bases at V and 5 bases at J, with 17 bases in the middle. The CDR3 contains 15 residues. Germline CDR1 and CDR2: LGHNA and YNFKEQ. The CDR3 region is CASSRQWGDSYGYTF. DNA of the CDR3: TGTGCCAGCAGCCGACAATGGGGAGACAGTTATGGCTACACCTTC.